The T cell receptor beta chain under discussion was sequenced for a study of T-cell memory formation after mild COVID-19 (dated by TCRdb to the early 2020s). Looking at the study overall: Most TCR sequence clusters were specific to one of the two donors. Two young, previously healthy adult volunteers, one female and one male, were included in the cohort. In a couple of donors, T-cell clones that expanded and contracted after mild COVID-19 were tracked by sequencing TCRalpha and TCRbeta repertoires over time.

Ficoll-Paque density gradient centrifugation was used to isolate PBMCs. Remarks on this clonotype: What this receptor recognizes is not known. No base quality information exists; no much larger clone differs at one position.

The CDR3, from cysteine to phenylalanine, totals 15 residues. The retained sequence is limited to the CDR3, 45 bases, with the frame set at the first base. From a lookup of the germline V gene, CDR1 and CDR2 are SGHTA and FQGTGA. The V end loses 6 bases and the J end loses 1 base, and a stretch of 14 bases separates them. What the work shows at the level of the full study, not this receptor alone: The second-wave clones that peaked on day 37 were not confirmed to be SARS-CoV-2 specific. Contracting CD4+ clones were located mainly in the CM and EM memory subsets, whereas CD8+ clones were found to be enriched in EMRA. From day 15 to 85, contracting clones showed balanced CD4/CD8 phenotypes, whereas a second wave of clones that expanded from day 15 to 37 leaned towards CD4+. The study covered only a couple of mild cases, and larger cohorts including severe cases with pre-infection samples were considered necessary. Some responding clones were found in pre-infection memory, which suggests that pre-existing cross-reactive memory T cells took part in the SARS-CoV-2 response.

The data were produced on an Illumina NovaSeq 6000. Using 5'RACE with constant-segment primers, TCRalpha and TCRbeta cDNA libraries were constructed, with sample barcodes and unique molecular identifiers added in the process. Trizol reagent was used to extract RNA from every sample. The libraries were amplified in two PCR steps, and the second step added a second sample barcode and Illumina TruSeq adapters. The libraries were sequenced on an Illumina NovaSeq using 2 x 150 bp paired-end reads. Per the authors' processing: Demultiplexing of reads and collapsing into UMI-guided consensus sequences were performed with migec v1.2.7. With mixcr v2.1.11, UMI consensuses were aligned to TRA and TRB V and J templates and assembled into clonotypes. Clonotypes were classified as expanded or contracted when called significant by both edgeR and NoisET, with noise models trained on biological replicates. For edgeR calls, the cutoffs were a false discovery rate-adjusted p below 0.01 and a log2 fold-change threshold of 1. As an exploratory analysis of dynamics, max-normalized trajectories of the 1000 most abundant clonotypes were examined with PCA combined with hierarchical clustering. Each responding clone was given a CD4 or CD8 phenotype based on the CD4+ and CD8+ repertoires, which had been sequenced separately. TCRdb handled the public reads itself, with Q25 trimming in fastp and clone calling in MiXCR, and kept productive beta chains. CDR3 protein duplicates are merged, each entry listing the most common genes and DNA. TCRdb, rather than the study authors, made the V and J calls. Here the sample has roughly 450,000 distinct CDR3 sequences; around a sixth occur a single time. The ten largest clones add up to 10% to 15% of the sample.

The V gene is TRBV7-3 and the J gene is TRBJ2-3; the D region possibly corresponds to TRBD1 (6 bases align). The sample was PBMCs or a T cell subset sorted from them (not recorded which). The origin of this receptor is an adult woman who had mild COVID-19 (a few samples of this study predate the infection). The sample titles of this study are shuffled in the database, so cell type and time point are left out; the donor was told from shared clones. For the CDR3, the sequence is CASSSGRTGTDTQYF. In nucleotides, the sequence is TGTGCCAGCAGTTCGGGAAGGACAGGCACAGATACGCAGTATTTT.